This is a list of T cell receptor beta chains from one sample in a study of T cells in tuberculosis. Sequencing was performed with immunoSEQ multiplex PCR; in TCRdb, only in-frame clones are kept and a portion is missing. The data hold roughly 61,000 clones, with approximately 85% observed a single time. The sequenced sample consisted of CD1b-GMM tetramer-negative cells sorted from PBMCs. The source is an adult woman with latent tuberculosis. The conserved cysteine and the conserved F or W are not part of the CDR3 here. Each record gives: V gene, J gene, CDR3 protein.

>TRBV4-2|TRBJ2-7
ASSPVLQGGEDEQY
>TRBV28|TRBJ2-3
ASSRSRGWTTDTQY
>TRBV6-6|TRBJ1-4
ASIYRQGGEKLF
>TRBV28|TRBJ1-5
ASSFTGVFQPQH
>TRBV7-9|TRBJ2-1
ASNPTGGYNEQF
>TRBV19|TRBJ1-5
ASLGTGGIGNQPQH
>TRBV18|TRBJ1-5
ASSPGQGILNQPQH
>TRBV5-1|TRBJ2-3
ASSAWTGGKGTDTQY
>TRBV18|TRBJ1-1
ASSPNRGFETEAF
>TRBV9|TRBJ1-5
ASSARTGNQPQH
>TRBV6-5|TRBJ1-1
ASSYSNDRDEAF
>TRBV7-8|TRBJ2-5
ASSRDRWKETQY
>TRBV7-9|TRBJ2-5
ASSLSRTGMETQY
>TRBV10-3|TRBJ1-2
AISDTGGADGYT
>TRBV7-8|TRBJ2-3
ASSLASGTVTDTQY
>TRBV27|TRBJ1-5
ASSGRSNQPQH
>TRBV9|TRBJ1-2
ASSVVGGSYT
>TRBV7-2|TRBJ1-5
ASSSRPGGNQPQH
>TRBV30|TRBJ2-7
AWSVGVSYEQY
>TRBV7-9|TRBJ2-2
ASSPRGSEGTGELF
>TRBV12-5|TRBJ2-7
ASGLDRTGGPYEQY
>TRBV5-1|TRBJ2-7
ASRTGTSVTYEQY
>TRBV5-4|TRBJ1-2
ASSRTPAGGYT
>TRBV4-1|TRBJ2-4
ASSQGGLTAKNIQY
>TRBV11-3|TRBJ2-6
ASSFSNQAQVSNGANVLT
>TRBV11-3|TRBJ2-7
ASSWTSGSGGYEQY
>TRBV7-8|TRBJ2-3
ASSEGAPDTQY
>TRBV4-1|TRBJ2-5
ASSLIDQETQY
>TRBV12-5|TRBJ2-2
ASGKGQDTGELF
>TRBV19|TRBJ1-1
ASSTGQLMNTEAF
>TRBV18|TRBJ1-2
ASSDQGGDYGYT
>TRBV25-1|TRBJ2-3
ASSEWGGRADTQY
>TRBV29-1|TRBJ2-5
SANPGGGGTQY
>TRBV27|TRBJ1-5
ASSLAGAYSNQPQH
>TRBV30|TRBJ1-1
AWSGGGKDAF
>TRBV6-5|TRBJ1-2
ASSYRGQGGYGYT
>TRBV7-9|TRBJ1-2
ASRTRETLKGGYT
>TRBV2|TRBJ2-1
ASSDEAGGPDEQF
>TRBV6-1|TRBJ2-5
ASSELGGQQETQY
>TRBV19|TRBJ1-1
ASSWTSEPNTEAF
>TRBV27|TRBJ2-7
ASSLVGGSYEQY
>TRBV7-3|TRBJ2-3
ASSWGDVTTDTQY
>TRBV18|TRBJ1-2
ASAQGLEYGYT
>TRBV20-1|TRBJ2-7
SAIGVGEQY
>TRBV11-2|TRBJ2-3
ASSLVAGVRTDTQY
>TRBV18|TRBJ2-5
ASSLRDSQETQY
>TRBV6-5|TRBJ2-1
ASSAYEITYNEQF
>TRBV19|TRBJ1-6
ASSTQGAGSPLH
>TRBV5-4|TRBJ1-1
ASRVELGAPEAF
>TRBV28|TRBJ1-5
ASSLGVFQPQH
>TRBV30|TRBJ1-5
AWSVQVDQPQH
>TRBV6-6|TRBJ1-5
ASSQAVPQH
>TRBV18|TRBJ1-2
ASSETGGEAYGYT
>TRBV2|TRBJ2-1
ASSYRGQSYNEQF